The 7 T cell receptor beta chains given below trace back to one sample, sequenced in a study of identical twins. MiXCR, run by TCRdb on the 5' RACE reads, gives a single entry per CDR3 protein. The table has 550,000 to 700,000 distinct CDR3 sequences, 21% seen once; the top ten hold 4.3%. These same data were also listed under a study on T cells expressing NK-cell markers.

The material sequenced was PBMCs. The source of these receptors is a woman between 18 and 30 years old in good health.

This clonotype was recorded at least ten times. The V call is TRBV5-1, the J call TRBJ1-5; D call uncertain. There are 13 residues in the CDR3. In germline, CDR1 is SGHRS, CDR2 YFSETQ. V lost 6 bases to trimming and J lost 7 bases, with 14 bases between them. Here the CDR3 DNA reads TGCGCCAGCATGAACCCGCTCGGACAGCCCCAGCATTTT. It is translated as CASMNPLGQPQHF.

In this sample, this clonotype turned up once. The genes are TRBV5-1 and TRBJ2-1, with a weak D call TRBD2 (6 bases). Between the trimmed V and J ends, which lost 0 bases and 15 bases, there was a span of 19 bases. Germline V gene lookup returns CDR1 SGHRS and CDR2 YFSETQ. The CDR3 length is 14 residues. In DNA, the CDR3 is TGCGCCAGCAGCTTGGAATTGAGGTTTAGCGGTCGGTTCTTC. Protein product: CASSLELRFSGRFF.

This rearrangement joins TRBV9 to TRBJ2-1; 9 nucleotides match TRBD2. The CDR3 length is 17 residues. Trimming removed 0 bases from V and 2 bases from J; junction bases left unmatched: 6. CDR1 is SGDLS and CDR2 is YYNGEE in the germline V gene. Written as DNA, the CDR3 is TGTGCCAGCAGCGTAGACAGCGGGAGGTATACCTACAATGAGCAGTTCTTC. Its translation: CASSVDSGRYTYNEQFF.

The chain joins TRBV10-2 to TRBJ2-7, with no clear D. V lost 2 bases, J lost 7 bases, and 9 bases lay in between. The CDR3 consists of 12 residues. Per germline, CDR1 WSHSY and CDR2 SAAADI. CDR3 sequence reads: CASSEPGREQYF. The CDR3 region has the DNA TGCGCCAGCAGTGAGCCAGGTAGAGAGCAGTACTTC.

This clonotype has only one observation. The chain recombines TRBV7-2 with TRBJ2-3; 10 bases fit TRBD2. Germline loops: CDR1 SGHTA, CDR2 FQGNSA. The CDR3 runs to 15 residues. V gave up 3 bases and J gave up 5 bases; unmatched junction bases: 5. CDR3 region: CASSFLAGVGDTQYF. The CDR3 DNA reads TGTGCCAGCAGCTTTCTAGCGGGAGTGGGAGATACGCAGTATTTT.

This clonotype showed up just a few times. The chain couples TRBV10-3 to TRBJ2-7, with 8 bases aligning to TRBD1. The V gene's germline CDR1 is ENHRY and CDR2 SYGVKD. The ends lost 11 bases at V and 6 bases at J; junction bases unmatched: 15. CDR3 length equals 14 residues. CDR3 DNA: TGTGCCGTAATGATGGACAGGGTAGTATCCGAGCAGTACTTC. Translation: CAVMMDRVVSEQYF.

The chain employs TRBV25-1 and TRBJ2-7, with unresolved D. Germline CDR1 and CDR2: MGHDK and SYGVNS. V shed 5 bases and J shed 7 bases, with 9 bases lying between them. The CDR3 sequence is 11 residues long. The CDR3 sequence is CASSSFDEQYF. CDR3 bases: TGTGCCAGCAGTAGTTTTGATGAGCAGTACTTC.